A single T cell receptor (beta chain) is shown here with its context. The record originates from a study of OX40 agonist ivuxolimab in advanced cancers. Study summary: Among those enrolled, mean age was about 63 years (range roughly 20 to 79) and 75% to 85% were male.

The assay was immunoSEQ multiplex PCR, and TCRdb's table has in-frame clones only and misses some. Of about 50,000 clones listed, around nine tenths are singletons. CDR3 length equals 17 residues. Trimming stripped 0 bases from V and 0 bases from J, with 9 bases between. Germline assignment: CDR1 SGHTA and CDR2 FQGNSA. The chain carries TRBV7-2 and TRBJ1-6; D is unresolved. Sequenced here: CD4+ or CD8+ T cells sorted from blood, sampled in a trial of the OX40 agonist ivuxolimab. This clonotype was obtained from an adult with an advanced solid tumor such as melanoma, head and neck, liver or kidney cancer. For the CDR3, the DNA is TGTGCCAGCAGCTTAGCGAAGTACCCCTCCTATAATTCACCCCTCCACTTT. Translated, it gives CASSLAKYPSYNSPLHF.